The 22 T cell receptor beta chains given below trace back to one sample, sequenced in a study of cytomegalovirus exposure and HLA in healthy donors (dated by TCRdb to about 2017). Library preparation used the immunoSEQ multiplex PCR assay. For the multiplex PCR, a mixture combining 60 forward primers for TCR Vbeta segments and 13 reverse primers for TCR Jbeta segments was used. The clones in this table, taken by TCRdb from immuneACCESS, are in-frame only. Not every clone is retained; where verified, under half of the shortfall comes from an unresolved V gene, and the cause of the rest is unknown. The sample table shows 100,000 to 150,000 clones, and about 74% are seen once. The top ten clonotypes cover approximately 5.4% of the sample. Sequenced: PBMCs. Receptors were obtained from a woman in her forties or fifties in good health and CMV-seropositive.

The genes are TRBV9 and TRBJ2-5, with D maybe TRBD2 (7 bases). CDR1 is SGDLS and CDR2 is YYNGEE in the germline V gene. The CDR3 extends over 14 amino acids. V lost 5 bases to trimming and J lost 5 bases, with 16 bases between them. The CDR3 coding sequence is TGTGCCAGCAGTCCCTTCGGGGGGCCGGAGACCCAGTACTTC. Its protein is CASSPFGGPETQYF.

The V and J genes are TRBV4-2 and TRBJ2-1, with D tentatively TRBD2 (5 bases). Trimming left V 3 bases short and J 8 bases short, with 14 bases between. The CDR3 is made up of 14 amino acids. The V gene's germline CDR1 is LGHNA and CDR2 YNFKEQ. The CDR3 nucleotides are TGTGCCAGCAGCCAGCCCCGTCCCGGGGATGAGCAGTTCTTC. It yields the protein CASSQPRPGDEQFF.

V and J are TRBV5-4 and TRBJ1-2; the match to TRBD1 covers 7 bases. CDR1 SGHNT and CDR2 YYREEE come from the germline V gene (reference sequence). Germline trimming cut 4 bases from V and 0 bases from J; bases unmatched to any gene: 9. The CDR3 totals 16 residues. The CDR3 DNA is TGTGCCAGCAGCCAGGGACAGCAAATGCCTAACTATGGCTACACCTTC. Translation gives CASSQGQQMPNYGYTF.

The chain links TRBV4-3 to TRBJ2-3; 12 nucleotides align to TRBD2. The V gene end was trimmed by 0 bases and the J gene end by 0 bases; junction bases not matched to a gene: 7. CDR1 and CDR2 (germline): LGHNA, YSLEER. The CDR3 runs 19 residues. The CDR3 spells CASSQERLAGGTSTDTQYF. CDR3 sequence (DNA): TGCGCCAGCAGCCAAGAGAGGCTAGCGGGGGGGACAAGCACAGATACGCAGTATTTT.

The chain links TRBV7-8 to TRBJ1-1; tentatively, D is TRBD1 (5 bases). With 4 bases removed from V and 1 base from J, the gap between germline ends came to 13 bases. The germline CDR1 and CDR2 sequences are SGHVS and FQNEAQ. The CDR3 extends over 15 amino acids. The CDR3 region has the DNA TGTGCCAGCAGCTCCCGGGGGGGGTGGAACACTGAAGCTTTCTTT. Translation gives CASSSRGGWNTEAFF. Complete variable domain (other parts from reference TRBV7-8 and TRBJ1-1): GAGVSQSPRYKVAKRGQDVALRCDPISGHVSLFWYQQALGQGPEFLTYFQNEAQLDKSGLPSDRFFAERPEGSVSTLKIQRTQQEDSAVYLCASSSRGGWNTEAFFGQGTRLTVV.

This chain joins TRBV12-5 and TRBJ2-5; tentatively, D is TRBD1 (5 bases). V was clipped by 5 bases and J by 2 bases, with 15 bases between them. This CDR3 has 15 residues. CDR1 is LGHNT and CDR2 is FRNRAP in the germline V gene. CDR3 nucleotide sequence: TGTGCTAGTGGTGCCACAGGTTTGGGTCAAGAGACCCAGTACTTC. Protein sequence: CASGATGLGQETQYF.

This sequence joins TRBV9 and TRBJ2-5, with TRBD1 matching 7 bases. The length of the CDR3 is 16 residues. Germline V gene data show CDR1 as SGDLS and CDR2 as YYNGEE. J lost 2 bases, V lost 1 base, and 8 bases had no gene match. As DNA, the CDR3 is TGTGCCAGCAGCGTAACCCCGGGGACAGAACAAGAGACCCAGTACTTC. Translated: CASSVTPGTEQETQYF.

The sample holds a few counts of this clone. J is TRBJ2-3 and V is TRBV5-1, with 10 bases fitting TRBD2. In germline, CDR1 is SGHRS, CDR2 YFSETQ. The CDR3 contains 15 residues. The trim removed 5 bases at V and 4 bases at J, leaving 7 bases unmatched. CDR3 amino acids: CASRERGGGPDTQYF. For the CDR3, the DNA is TGCGCCAGCAGGGAGCGGGGGGGCGGGCCAGATACGCAGTATTTT.

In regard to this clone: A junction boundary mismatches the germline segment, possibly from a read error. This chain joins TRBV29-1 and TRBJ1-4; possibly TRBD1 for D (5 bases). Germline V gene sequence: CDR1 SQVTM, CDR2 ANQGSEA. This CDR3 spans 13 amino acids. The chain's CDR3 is CSVRGGGNEKLFF. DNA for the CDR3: TGCAGCGTTCGCGGGGGGGGGAATGAAAAGCTGTTTTTT.

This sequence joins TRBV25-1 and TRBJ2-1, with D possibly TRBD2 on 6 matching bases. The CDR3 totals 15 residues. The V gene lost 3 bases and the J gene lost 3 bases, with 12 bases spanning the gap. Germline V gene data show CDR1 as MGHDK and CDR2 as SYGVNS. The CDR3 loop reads CASSEAPGDYNEQFF. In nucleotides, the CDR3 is TGTGCCAGCAGTGAGGCGCCGGGGGACTACAATGAGCAGTTCTTC. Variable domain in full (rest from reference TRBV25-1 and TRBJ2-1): EADIYQTPRYLVIGTGKKITLECSQTMGHDKMYWYQQDPGMELHLIHYSYGVNSTEKGDLSSESTVSRIRTEHFPLTLESARPSHTSQYLCASSEAPGDYNEQFFGPGTRLTVL.

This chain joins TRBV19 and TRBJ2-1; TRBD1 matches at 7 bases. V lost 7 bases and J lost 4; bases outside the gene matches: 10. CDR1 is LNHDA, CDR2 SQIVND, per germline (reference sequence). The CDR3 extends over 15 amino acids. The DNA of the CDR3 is TGTGCCAGTACCCAATGGACAGGAGGATACAATGAGCAGTTCTTC. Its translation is CASTQWTGGYNEQFF.

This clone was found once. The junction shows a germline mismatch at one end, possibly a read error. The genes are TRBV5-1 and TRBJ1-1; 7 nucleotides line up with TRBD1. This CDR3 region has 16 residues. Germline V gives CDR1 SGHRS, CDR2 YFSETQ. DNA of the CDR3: TGCGCCAGCAGTTTGGGACGACAGGGATATGACACTGAAGCTTTCTTT. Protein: CASSLGRQGYDTEAFF.

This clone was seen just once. The CDR3 DNA is TGCGCCAGCAGCCAAGATACAGGGGGCAGGACCGGGGAGCTGTTTTTT. It specifies CASSQDTGGRTGELFF. The chain couples TRBV4-1 to TRBJ2-2; 9 positions agree with TRBD1. CDR1 is MGHRA and CDR2 is YSYEKL in the germline V gene. The CDR3 runs to 16 residues. After removal of 0 bases from V and 5 bases from J, the junction contained 4 bases not matched to a gene.

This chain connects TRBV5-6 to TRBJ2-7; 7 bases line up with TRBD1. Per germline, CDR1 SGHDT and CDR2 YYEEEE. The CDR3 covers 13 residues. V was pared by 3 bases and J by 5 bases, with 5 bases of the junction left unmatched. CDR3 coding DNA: TGTGCCAGCAGCTCGACAGGGACCGACGAGCAGTACTTC. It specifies CASSSTGTDEQYF.

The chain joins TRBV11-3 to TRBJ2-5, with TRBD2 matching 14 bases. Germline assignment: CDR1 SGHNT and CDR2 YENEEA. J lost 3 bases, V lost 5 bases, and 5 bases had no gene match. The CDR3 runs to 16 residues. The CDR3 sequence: CASSKGTSGGEETQYF. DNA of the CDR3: TGTGCCAGCAGCAAAGGGACTAGCGGGGGAGAAGAGACCCAGTACTTC.

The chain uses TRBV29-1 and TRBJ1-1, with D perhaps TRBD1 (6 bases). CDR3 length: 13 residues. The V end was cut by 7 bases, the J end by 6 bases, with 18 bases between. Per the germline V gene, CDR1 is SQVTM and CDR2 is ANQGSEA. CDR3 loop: CSGKGDGWAEAFF. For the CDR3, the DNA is TGCAGCGGTAAGGGGGACGGGTGGGCTGAAGCTTTCTTT. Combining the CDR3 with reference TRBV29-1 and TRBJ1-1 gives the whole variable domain SAVISQKPSRDICQRGTSLTIQCQVDSQVTMMFWYRQQPGQSLTLIATANQGSEATYESGFVIDKFPISRPNLTFSTLTVSNMSPEDSSIYLCSGKGDGWAEAFFGQGTRLTVV.

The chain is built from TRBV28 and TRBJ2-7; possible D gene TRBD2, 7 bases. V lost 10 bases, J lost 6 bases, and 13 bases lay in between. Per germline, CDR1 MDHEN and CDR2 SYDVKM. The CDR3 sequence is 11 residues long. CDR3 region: CAIGRGGEQYF. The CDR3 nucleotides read TGTGCCATAGGAAGGGGGGGCGAGCAGTACTTC.

CDR3 bases: TGTGCCACCAGCACAGGGGGCGCTGGGGGTGATACGCAGTATTTT. Translation: CATSTGGAGGDTQYF. The J gene is TRBJ2-3, the V gene TRBV15; 8 positions agree with TRBD1. From germline, CDR1 is LNHNV and CDR2 YYDKDF (reference sequence). The CDR3 sequence is 15 residues long. Losses at the gene ends were 4 bases for V and 6 bases for J; bases not matched to a gene: 9.

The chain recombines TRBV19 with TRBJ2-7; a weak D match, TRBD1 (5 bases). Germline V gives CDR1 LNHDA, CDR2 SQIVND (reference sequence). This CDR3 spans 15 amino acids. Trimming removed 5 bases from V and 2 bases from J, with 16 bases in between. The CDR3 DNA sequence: TGTGCCAGTAGTTTCACAGGTACCCATACCTACGAGCAGTACTTC. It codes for CASSFTGTHTYEQYF.

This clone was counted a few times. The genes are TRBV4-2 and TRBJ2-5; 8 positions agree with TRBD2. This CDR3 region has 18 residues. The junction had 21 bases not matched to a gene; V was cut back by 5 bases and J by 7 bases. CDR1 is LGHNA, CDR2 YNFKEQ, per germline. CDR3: CASSFRSAGDSSGGTQYF. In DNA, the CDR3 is TGTGCCAGCAGCTTCCGATCAGCGGGGGACTCCTCTGGAGGGACCCAGTACTTC.

This CDR3 is CASSSPGLAGGRETQYF. DNA for the CDR3: TGTGCCAGCAGCTCACCGGGACTAGCGGGGGGCCGAGAGACCCAGTACTTC. J is TRBJ2-5 and V is TRBV2, with 15 bases identical to TRBD2. This CDR3 region has 17 residues. In germline, CDR1 is SNHLY, CDR2 FYNNEI. The V segment lost 6 bases and the J segment 4 bases; nucleotides outside the gene matches: 9.

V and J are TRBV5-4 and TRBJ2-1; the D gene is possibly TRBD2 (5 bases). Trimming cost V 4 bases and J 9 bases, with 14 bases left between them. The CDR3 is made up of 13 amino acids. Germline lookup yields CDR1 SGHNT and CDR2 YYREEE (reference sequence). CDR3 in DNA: TGTGCCAGCAGCGATACTTCGGCGGGTGAGCAGTTCTTC. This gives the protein CASSDTSAGEQFF. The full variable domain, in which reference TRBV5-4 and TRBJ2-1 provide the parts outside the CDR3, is ETGVTQSPTHLIKTRGQQVTLRCSSQSGHNTVSWYQQALGQGPQFIFQYYREEENGRGNFPPRFSGLQFPNYSSELNVNALELDDSALYLCASSDTSAGEQFFGPGTRLTVL.